One sample yielded the 16 T cell receptor beta chains listed below, sequenced in a study of blood T cell repertoires in COVID-19. Profiling relied on immunoSEQ multiplex PCR, and the TCRdb table lists in-frame clones only, not all of them. The sample carries about 250,000 clones, around four fifths recorded once. Source material: peripheral blood. The receptors derive from a middle-aged man with active or convalescent COVID-19.

The chain employs TRBV5-4 and TRBJ2-7; 9 nucleotides agree with TRBD2. From germline, CDR1 is SGHNT and CDR2 YYREEE (reference sequence). CDR3 length: 15 residues. The J segment lost 2 bases and the V segment lost 0 bases, leaving 3 bases of the junction unmatched. CDR3 loop: CASSLDSGSTYEQYF. Here the CDR3 DNA reads TGTGCCAGCAGCTTGGATAGCGGGAGCACCTACGAGCAGTACTTC.

The J gene is TRBJ2-7, the V gene TRBV5-1; maybe TRBD1 (7 bases). CDR3 length equals 14 residues. Trimming shortened V by 4 bases and J by 7 bases, and 18 bases separated the two germline ends. Germline CDR1 SGHRS, CDR2 YFSETQ. The chain's CDR3 is CASSGGTVPGEQYF. Written as DNA, the CDR3 is TGCGCCAGCAGCGGAGGGACAGTACCCGGAGAGCAGTACTTC.

This clone was detected once. One end of the junction fails to match germline, which may point to a read error. The chain combines TRBV11-2 with TRBJ2-1; tentatively, D is TRBD1 (5 bases). This CDR3 comprises 16 residues. CDR1 is SGHAT, CDR2 FQNNGV, per germline. CDR3 region: CASSPRFLTMDNGQFF. CDR3 bases: TGTGCCAGCAGCCCCAGATTTCTTACTATGGACAATGGGCAGTTCTTC.

This clone was seen a single time. The chain combines TRBV6-5 with TRBJ2-2; the match to TRBD1 covers 7 bases. Per germline, CDR1 MNHEY and CDR2 SVGAGI. V lost 7 bases, J lost 6 bases, and 5 bases stayed unmatched. The CDR3 has 13 amino acids. The CDR3 DNA reads TGTGCCAGCAAAGGACAGGCCGCCGGGGAGCTGTTTTTT. This encodes CASKGQAAGELFF.

The genes are TRBV7-9 and TRBJ1-6; the D gene is possibly TRBD1 (6 bases). This CDR3 is built from 15 residues. V was cut by 4 bases and J by 8 bases, with 15 bases left in between. Germline V gives CDR1 SEHNR, CDR2 FQNEAQ (reference sequence). In DNA form, the CDR3 reads TGTGCCAGCAGCTCAACAGGGAGAGGGGATTCACCCCTCCACTTT. Translated: CASSSTGRGDSPLHF.

The chain links TRBV6-6 to TRBJ1-2, with 8 bases lining up with TRBD1. Trimming took 2 bases from V and 2 from J; bases not matched to a gene: 1. This CDR3 contains 14 residues. Germline V lookup: CDR1 MNHNY, CDR2 SVGAGI (reference sequence). The CDR3 protein is CASSYGTGNYGYTF. CDR3 nucleotide sequence: TGTGCCAGCAGTTACGGGACAGGCAACTATGGCTACACCTTC.

The chain combines TRBV6-2 or TRBV6-3 with TRBJ1-1; D remains unclear. Trimming removed 3 bases from V and 4 bases from J, with 9 bases in between. From germline, CDR1 is MNHEY and CDR2 SVGEGT. CDR3 length: 13 amino acids. CDR3 amino acids: CASSYRSLTEAFF. For the CDR3, the DNA is TGTGCCAGCAGTTATAGGAGTCTCACTGAAGCTTTCTTT.

This clone was seen repeatedly, ten times or more. This sequence joins TRBV5-1 and TRBJ2-1, with 8 positions matching TRBD2. The CDR3 is 16 amino acids. Germline-derived CDR1 and CDR2 are SGHRS and YFSETQ. Losses at the gene ends were 3 bases for V and 6 bases for J; bases not matched to a gene: 11. The CDR3 sequence: CASSWGPISGINEQFF. DNA of the CDR3: TGCGCCAGCAGCTGGGGACCGATTAGCGGGATCAATGAGCAGTTCTTC.

The V and J genes are TRBV6-5 and TRBJ1-1; D may be TRBD1 (5 bases). Trimming pared 6 bases from V and 3 bases from J, leaving 11 bases between. Germline CDR1 is MNHEY and CDR2 is SVGAGI. CDR3 length equals 13 residues. CDR3 in amino acids: CASSLEGDTEAFF. In DNA, the CDR3 is TGTGCCAGCAGCCTCGAAGGGGACACTGAAGCTTTCTTT.

This sequence joins TRBV28 and TRBJ2-1; 7 nucleotides line up with TRBD1. The CDR3 consists of 16 residues. Germline trimming cut 2 bases from V and 4 bases from J; bases unmatched to any gene: 8. CDR1 is MDHEN and CDR2 is SYDVKM in the germline V gene. This CDR3 is CASSLGVGGEYNEQFF. CDR3 nucleotide sequence: TGTGCCAGCAGTTTAGGAGTAGGGGGCGAGTACAATGAGCAGTTCTTC.

This chain links TRBV5-4 with TRBJ2-7, with D perhaps matching TRBD2 (6 bases). This CDR3 comprises 15 residues. CDR1 SGHNT and CDR2 YYREEE come from the germline V gene (reference sequence). V lost 0 bases and J lost 2, with 12 bases in between. As DNA, the CDR3 is TGTGCCAGCAGCTTGGAAGCGGGTCCTGCCTACGAGCAGTACTTC. It translates to CASSLEAGPAYEQYF.

By sample fraction, this clone is medium-sized. The J gene is TRBJ2-1, the V gene TRBV24-1, with D possibly being TRBD2 (6 bases). The germline gives CDR1 KGHDR, CDR2 SFDVKD. CDR3 length: 13 amino acids. V was trimmed by 5 bases and J by 8 bases, leaving 12 bases between them. CDR3 in DNA: TGTGCCACCAGTGGACTAGTTTATGATGAGCAGTTCTTC. Encoded protein: CATSGLVYDEQFF.

This chain uses TRBV6-1 with TRBJ2-3; D gene unclear. The V gene's germline CDR1 is MNHNS and CDR2 SASEGT. V lost 1 base and J lost 5, with 10 bases in between. This CDR3 is built from 14 residues. The CDR3 is CASSEGQVGDTQYF. CDR3 DNA sequence: TGTGCCAGCAGTGAAGGGCAGGTGGGAGATACGCAGTATTTT.

The V gene is TRBV9, the J gene TRBJ1-2; the match to TRBD1 covers 8 bases. Germline loops: CDR1 SGDLS, CDR2 YYNGEE. This CDR3 is built from 16 residues. Trimming at V came to 3 bases and at J to 4 bases, leaving 11 bases not matched to a gene. In DNA form, the CDR3 reads TGTGCCAGCAGCGCCCAATCCGGGACAGGTGCCTATGGCTACACCTTC. Amino acid sequence: CASSAQSGTGAYGYTF.

The chain employs TRBV5-4 and TRBJ2-5; 8 bases match TRBD2. The CDR3 has 18 residues. Looked up from germline, CDR1 is SGHNT and CDR2 is YYREEE (reference sequence). V shed 0 bases and J 2 bases; nucleotides not matched to a gene: 12. The DNA for the CDR3 is TGTGCCAGCAGCTTGGCTGCGAGGGAAAGCGGGGGACAAGAGACCCAGTACTTC. Translating it yields CASSLAARESGGQETQYF.

This chain uses TRBV11-2 with TRBJ1-6; TRBD1 matches 7 bases. The CDR3 totals 14 residues. Germline V gene sequence: CDR1 SGHAT, CDR2 FQNNGV. Germline trimming cut 5 bases from V and 7 bases from J; bases unmatched to any gene: 5. DNA of the CDR3: TGTGCCAGCAGCGTGATACAGGGGAATTCACCCCTCCACTTT. Its translation is CASSVIQGNSPLHF.